This T cell receptor beta chain was documented in a study of blood T cells in healthy people across ages. PCR was performed a second time for roughly 7 to 11 cycles using a sample-barcoded 5' primer and a J-beta primer mix. MiXCR, applied by TCRdb to the 5' RACE reads, yields one record per CDR3 protein. The table includes approximately 800,000 distinct CDR3 sequences, roughly 25% detected once. Germline V CDR1 and CDR2: SEHNR, FQNEAQ (reference sequence). The trim removed 2 bases at V and 0 bases at J, leaving 3 bases unmatched. CDR3 length equals 16 residues. This clonotype was found a few times. PBMCs numbering at least 6.5 million were isolated per sample. This sample also belongs to another study, concerning T cells of mothers and their children. That study adds: Related and unrelated pairs show similar shaping of TCR recombination output by thymic selection. It was observed that no persistent microchimeric T cell clones could be detected.

The V gene is TRBV7-9, the J gene TRBJ2-2; 7 bases fit TRBD2. Material for sequencing was blood. The receptor was derived from a boy between 10 and 17 years old in good health. The CDR3 spells CASSLLSGTNTGELFF. In DNA form, the CDR3 reads TGTGCCAGCAGCTTACTGAGCGGGACGAACACCGGGGAGCTGTTTTTT.